The 18 T cell receptor beta chains reported below all come from one sample, sequenced in a study of T cell responses to AZD1222 COVID-19 vaccine. Produced via immunoSEQ multiplex PCR; TCRdb's table is partial and in-frame only. The sample yields 140,000 to 150,000 clones, 80% to 95% seen once. The sequencing used peripheral blood, collected 28 days after the second AZD1222 dose. Receptors were obtained from an adult who received the AZD1222 COVID-19 vaccine.

The chain links TRBV3-1 (or the pseudogene TRBV3-2) to TRBJ2-7; TRBD2 is a possible D gene (6 bases). Germline values: CDR1 LGHDT, CDR2 YNNKEL (reference sequence). V lost 4 bases and J lost 6, with 19 bases in between. The CDR3 contains 15 residues. The CDR3 region is CASSPLARGKGEQYF. For the CDR3, the DNA is TGTGCCAGCAGCCCTCTAGCTCGGGGGAAAGGCGAGCAGTACTTC.

V usage is TRBV5-1 and J usage is TRBJ2-2, with no clear D. The CDR3 is 11 amino acids. Germline-derived CDR1 and CDR2 are SGHRS and YFSETQ. V shed 5 bases and J shed 7 bases, with 6 bases lying between them. CDR3 sequence: CASSFSGELFF. CDR3 coding DNA: TGCGCCAGCAGTTTTAGCGGGGAGCTGTTTTTT.

The chain recombines TRBV7-9 with TRBJ1-2; possible D gene TRBD1, 6 bases. Trimming pared 6 bases from V and 0 bases from J, leaving 17 bases between. The CDR3 spans 16 residues. In germline, CDR1 is SEHNR, CDR2 FQNEAQ (reference sequence). CDR3 in amino acids: CASSPTGFSANYGYTF. As DNA, the CDR3 is TGTGCCAGCAGTCCCACAGGGTTTTCGGCTAACTATGGCTACACCTTC.

V gene TRBV5-1 combines with J gene TRBJ2-3; 9 nucleotides agree with TRBD2. Looked up from germline, CDR1 is SGHRS and CDR2 is YFSETQ. The length of the CDR3 is 19 residues. Trimming cost V 5 bases and J 1 base; bases outside gene matches: 17. CDR3 bases: TGCGCCAGCAGTACCGGGACTAGCTCCTTTTATGCGGGCACAGATACGCAGTATTTT. This gives the protein CASSTGTSSFYAGTDTQYF.

The rearrangement joins TRBV3-1 (or the pseudogene TRBV3-2) to TRBJ2-2, with D hard to call. Trimming left V 4 bases short and J 6 bases short, with 9 bases between. CDR1 LGHDT and CDR2 YNNKEL come from the germline V gene (reference sequence). The CDR3 has 13 amino acids. The CDR3, as DNA: TGTGCCAGCAGCCGGCGGAGTCCCGGGGAGCTGTTTTTT. Protein: CASSRRSPGELFF.

V and J are TRBV4-1 and TRBJ2-5; no clear D. The CDR3 spans 14 residues. CDR1 is MGHRA, CDR2 YSYEKL, per germline. V lost 0 bases and J 6 bases, leaving 11 bases between the germline ends. The CDR3: CASSQEDFEKTQYF. For the CDR3, the DNA is TGCGCCAGCAGCCAAGAAGACTTCGAAAAGACCCAGTACTTC.

The genes are TRBV5-6 and TRBJ1-4; D may be TRBD1 (5 bases). Per germline, CDR1 SGHDT and CDR2 YYEEEE. V shed 5 bases and J shed 6 bases, with 17 bases lying between them. This CDR3 contains 15 residues. The CDR3 region has the DNA TGTGCCAGCAGTGTTCCCGGGACGCCCTATGAAAAACTGTTTTTT. It codes for CASSVPGTPYEKLFF.

V is TRBV6-2 or TRBV6-3 and J is TRBJ2-3; 10 bases match TRBD2. Germline lookup yields CDR1 MNHEY and CDR2 SVGEGT. V shed 5 bases and J 5 bases; nucleotides not matched to a gene: 13. The CDR3 totals 17 residues. The CDR3 here is CASSLRLAGAYRDTQYF. The CDR3 nucleotides are TGTGCCAGCAGTCTCCGTCTAGCGGGAGCGTATCGAGATACGCAGTATTTT.

The sample holds one count of this clone. This chain connects TRBV2 to TRBJ1-1; D gene uncertain. From germline, CDR1 is SNHLY and CDR2 FYNNEI. Trimming left V 3 bases short and J 0 bases short, with 5 bases between. The CDR3 runs to 13 residues. This CDR3 is CASSDTVNTEAFF. The CDR3 DNA reads as TGTGCCAGCAGTGACACAGTGAACACTGAAGCTTTCTTT.

The rearrangement links TRBV7-9 to TRBJ1-1, with 9 positions matching TRBD1. The trim removed 4 bases at V and 4 bases at J, leaving 10 bases unmatched. The CDR3 is made up of 16 amino acids. Germline V lookup: CDR1 SEHNR, CDR2 FQNEAQ (reference sequence). The CDR3 coding sequence is TGTGCCAGCAGCTCCGGGTGGGACAGGGAGGCCACTGAAGCTTTCTTT. It encodes CASSSGWDREATEAFF.

The gene calls are TRBV3-1 (or the pseudogene TRBV3-2) and TRBJ2-7, with D tentatively TRBD1 (7 bases). The germline CDR1 and CDR2 sequences are LGHDT and YNNKEL (reference sequence). Deletions cut 1 base from V and 1 base from J, with 23 bases between. This CDR3 has 19 amino acids. CDR3 sequence reads: CASSQGDRAGIPVSYEQYF. CDR3 DNA sequence: TGTGCCAGCAGCCAAGGTGACAGGGCGGGGATTCCAGTATCCTACGAGCAGTACTTC.

This clone has just a few counts. The rearrangement joins TRBV11-1 to TRBJ2-1, with 10 bases lining up with TRBD2. V lost 5 bases to trimming and J lost 4 bases; unmatched junction nucleotides: 5. Per the germline V gene, CDR1 is SGHAT and CDR2 is FQDESV (reference sequence). The CDR3 has 15 amino acids. This CDR3 is CASSRTSGQYNEQFF. CDR3 nucleotide sequence: TGTGCCAGCAGCCGGACTAGCGGCCAATACAATGAGCAGTTCTTC.

The chain uses TRBV4-2 and TRBJ1-1; D not resolved. Germline V gene data show CDR1 as LGHNA and CDR2 as YNFKEQ. V was clipped by 0 bases and J by 0 bases, with 14 bases between them. The CDR3 runs to 17 residues. The CDR3 sequence: CASSQDTGRRVNTEAFF. As DNA, the CDR3 is TGTGCCAGCAGCCAAGATACGGGTCGTAGGGTGAACACTGAAGCTTTCTTT.

CDR3 protein: CASNRDRASYEQYF. CDR3 in DNA: TGTGCCAGCAATAGGGACAGGGCATCCTACGAGCAGTACTTC. The J gene is TRBJ2-7, the V gene TRBV7-2; 9 nucleotides line up with TRBD1. The germline CDR1 and CDR2 sequences are SGHTA and FQGNSA. V shed 7 bases, J shed 1 base, and the junction held 5 bases outside the gene matches. This CDR3 has 14 residues.

This clone was picked up a small number of times. The V call is TRBV6-5, the J call TRBJ1-2; tentative D call: TRBD1 (6 bases). Trimming left V 5 bases short and J 4 bases short, with 8 bases between. The CDR3 runs to 12 residues. Germline V lookup: CDR1 MNHEY, CDR2 SVGAGI. CDR3 DNA sequence: TGTGCCAGCAGTCGAGGGGGCTATGGCTACACCTTC. This encodes CASSRGGYGYTF.

The rearrangement joins TRBV6-5 to TRBJ1-1, with D perhaps matching TRBD1 (5 bases). CDR3 length: 14 residues. CDR1 and CDR2 (germline): MNHEY, SVGAGI. Trimming pared 2 bases from V and 6 bases from J, leaving 13 bases between. The CDR3 here is CASSYPGSVAEAFF. DNA for the CDR3: TGTGCCAGCAGTTACCCAGGGTCGGTCGCTGAAGCTTTCTTT.

The chain is built from TRBV5-1 and TRBJ2-5, with TRBD2 matching over 9 bases. Germline CDR1 and CDR2: SGHRS and YFSETQ. This CDR3 is built from 15 residues. V was clipped by 0 bases and J by 2 bases; unmatched bases: 2. CDR3 in amino acids: CASSLVAGGQETQYF. The CDR3 region has the DNA TGCGCCAGCAGCTTGGTGGCGGGAGGGCAAGAGACCCAGTACTTC.

V gene TRBV2 combines with J gene TRBJ2-3; 8 nucleotides align to TRBD2. This CDR3 has 14 residues. CDR1 and CDR2 from the germline V gene are SNHLY and FYNNEI. The V gene end was trimmed by 3 bases and the J gene end by 7 bases; junction bases not matched to a gene: 6. CDR3 sequence: CASSDGTRGYTQYF. The CDR3 DNA sequence: TGTGCCAGCAGTGATGGGACTAGGGGTTATACGCAGTATTTT.